This entry lists 7 T cell receptor beta chains sequenced from one sample in a study of tumor-infiltrating lymphocytes in primary liver carcinoma. Blood RNA was derived from unsorted whole blood, and germline DNA was extracted too. With around 520 ng total RNA as template and a constant-region primer, TCR beta cDNA was made. Three nested multiplex PCR rounds of slightly modified ARM-PCR generated TCR beta libraries. Investigators reported that the first two PCR rounds, at 10 to 11 cycles each, used TRBV1-TRBV30 forward primers with a C-beta reverse primer. TCRdb re-derived calls from the multiplex PCR reads in MiXCR, one entry per CDR3 protein. The sample lists approximately 300,000 distinct CDR3 sequences, 55% to 65% seen once, with 9% in the top ten. Sequencing was done on a sample of peripheral blood. These receptors originate from a man in his forties or fifties with primary liver carcinoma and hepatitis B virus infection.

On this clonotype: Compared with germline, one end of the junction differs, possibly owing to a read error. The V and J genes are TRBV6-1 and TRBJ2-7, with 8 bases matching TRBD1. This CDR3 contains 16 residues. Germline CDR1 MNHNS, CDR2 SASEGT. This CDR3 is CANSEAPTGAPHEQYF. The CDR3 DNA is TGTGCCAACAGTGAAGCCCCGACAGGGGCGCCCCACGAGCAATACTTC.

The sample holds many counts of this clonotype. The chain couples TRBV28 to TRBJ1-5, with D perhaps matching TRBD1 (6 bases). CDR3 size: 12 residues. The germline V gene encodes CDR1 MDHEN and CDR2 SYDVKM. Between the trimmed V and J ends, which lost 10 bases and 7 bases, there was a span of 14 bases. The CDR3, as DNA: TGTGCCACCCTCAGGGGTGACCAGCCCCAGCATTTT. Translated, it gives CATLRGDQPQHF.

Regarding this clonotype: The junction departs from the called germline gene at one end, perhaps through a read error. The chain recombines TRBV11-2 with TRBJ2-3; D is ambiguous. This CDR3 has 13 residues. Germline V gives CDR1 SGHAT, CDR2 FQNNGV. CDR3 amino acids: CASSPPLEDTECF. CDR3 sequence (DNA): TGTGCCAGCAGCCCCCCCCTCGAAGATACGGAGTGTTTT.

As to this clonotype: At one boundary the junction diverges from the germline segment, which might be a read error. The chain couples TRBV10-3 to TRBJ1-1; D gene uncertain. The CDR3 covers 13 residues. CDR1 is ENHRY, CDR2 SYGVKD, per germline. Written as DNA, the CDR3 is TGTGTCATCAGTGAGGTGGGAAGCGCTGAAGCTTTCTTT. Translation gives CVISEVGSAEAFF.

This clonotype was seen repeatedly, ten times or more. The J gene is TRBJ1-1, the V gene TRBV6-5; 8 nucleotides line up with TRBD1. This CDR3 has 13 amino acids. The germline V gene has CDR1 MNHEY and CDR2 SVGAGI. V was clipped by 9 bases and J by 3 bases; unmatched bases: 6. The CDR3 sequence is CASGQGPHTEAFF. CDR3 in DNA: TGTGCCAGTGGACAGGGTCCCCACACTGAAGCTTTCTTT.

The chain links TRBV11-1 to TRBJ2-7, with a weak D call TRBD1 (6 bases). V was shortened by 9 bases and J by 1 base, with 16 bases between the two germline ends. There are 14 residues in the CDR3. In germline, CDR1 is SGHAT, CDR2 FQDESV (reference sequence). The CDR3 DNA reads TGTGCCAGAAGCCTACTGGACAGTTCCTACGAGCAGTACTTC. Residues: CARSLLDSSYEQYF.

This clonotype was picked up many times. The rearrangement uses TRBV28 and TRBJ1-2; 8 bases are shared with TRBD1. This CDR3 is built from 16 residues. Per germline, CDR1 MDHEN and CDR2 SYDVKM. V gave up 4 bases and J gave up 6 bases; unmatched junction bases: 13. This CDR3 is CASSSFLRTGKDGYTF. As DNA, the CDR3 is TGTGCCAGCAGTTCCTTCTTACGGACAGGGAAGGATGGCTACACCTTC.